A selection of T cell receptor beta chains follows, all from one sample in a study of control samples from healthy donors and cancer patients. Only in-frame clones appear in the TCRdb table, and some are missing; sequencing was by immunoSEQ multiplex PCR. The sample lists tens of thousands of clones, roughly 80% occurring once. The source material was blood. All receptors derive from a man aged 50 or older in good health. Both conserved end residues are part of each CDR3. Each record gives: D gene, V gene, J gene, clone size, CDR3 DNA, CDR3 protein. A D gene is named only where the DNA matches it firmly. Expanded clones get a size class; other rows say once, few or many, or leave the size out.

D gene: NA; V gene: TRBV3-1/TRBV3-2; J gene: TRBJ2-7; clone size: few; CDR3 DNA: TGTGCCAGCAGCCAAGCGGAGAGTGAGCAGTACTTC; CDR3 protein: CASSQAESEQYF
D gene: NA; V gene: TRBV10-3; J gene: TRBJ1-1; clone size: few; CDR3 DNA: TGTGCCACCGACGATACGGGCAACACTGAAGCTTTCTTT; CDR3 protein: CATDDTGNTEAFF
D gene: NA; V gene: TRBV30; J gene: TRBJ1-4; clone size: NA; CDR3 DNA: TGTGCCTGGAACCTATTCGATGAAAAACTGTTTTTT; CDR3 protein: CAWNLFDEKLFF
D gene: NA; V gene: TRBV7-2; J gene: TRBJ1-6; clone size: NA; CDR3 DNA: TGTGCCAGCAGCACTGTCCTAATTTCGGGCAATTCACCCCTCCACTTT; CDR3 protein: CASSTVLISGNSPLHF
D gene: TRBD1; V gene: TRBV28; J gene: TRBJ1-2; clone size: NA; CDR3 DNA: TGTGCCAGCAGTTTATTCCAGGGGGCGAATGGCTACACCTTC; CDR3 protein: CASSLFQGANGYTF
D gene: NA; V gene: TRBV7-2; J gene: TRBJ1-1; clone size: NA; CDR3 DNA: TGTGCCAGCAGCTTAAATGCGGGCGGAGTGGACACTGAAGCTTTCTTT; CDR3 protein: CASSLNAGGVDTEAFF
D gene: NA; V gene: TRBV5-4; J gene: TRBJ2-2; clone size: NA; CDR3 DNA: TGTGCCACCTCGGGCGGGGCAACCACCGGGGAGCTGTTTTTT; CDR3 protein: CATSGGATTGELFF
D gene: NA; V gene: TRBV7-2; J gene: TRBJ1-2; clone size: NA; CDR3 DNA: TGTGCCAGCAGCTCCCACAGGGAAAACGGCTACACCTTC; CDR3 protein: CASSSHRENGYTF
D gene: TRBD1; V gene: TRBV28; J gene: TRBJ2-2; clone size: NA; CDR3 DNA: TGTGCCAGCAGTTCCGGACAGGGGCCCGGGGAGCTGTTTTTT; CDR3 protein: CASSSGQGPGELFF
D gene: NA; V gene: TRBV6-5; J gene: TRBJ1-5; clone size: NA; CDR3 DNA: TGTGCCAGTCGTGGACAGCCCAATCAGCCCCAGCATTTT; CDR3 protein: CASRGQPNQPQHF
D gene: TRBD2; V gene: TRBV19; J gene: TRBJ2-2; clone size: few; CDR3 DNA: TGTGCCAGTAGTACCCCGTCTAGCGGGAGTTACACCGGGGAGCTGTTTTTT; CDR3 protein: CASSTPSSGSYTGELFF
D gene: TRBD1; V gene: TRBV18; J gene: TRBJ2-6; clone size: NA; CDR3 DNA: TGTGCCAGCTCACAAGTGAGACAGGGAAGTGGGGCCAACGTCCTGACTTTC; CDR3 protein: CASSQVRQGSGANVLTF
D gene: NA; V gene: TRBV29-1; J gene: TRBJ1-4; clone size: NA; CDR3 DNA: TGCAGCGTTGAACTCCACGCAGCAACTAATGAAAAACTGTTTTTT; CDR3 protein: CSVELHAATNEKLFF
D gene: NA; V gene: TRBV6-5; J gene: TRBJ1-2; clone size: NA; CDR3 DNA: TGTGCCAGCAGTTACTCGAACAGGGATCGCTATGGCTACACCTTC; CDR3 protein: CASSYSNRDRYGYTF
D gene: NA; V gene: TRBV25-1; J gene: TRBJ1-2; clone size: NA; CDR3 DNA: TGTGCCAGCAGTGAACCTGGGGACTATGGCTACACCTTC; CDR3 protein: CASSEPGDYGYTF
D gene: NA; V gene: TRBV7-2; J gene: TRBJ1-1; clone size: NA; CDR3 DNA: TGTGCCAGCAGCTTAGACGGGGGGGGAAGGGCTTTCTTT; CDR3 protein: CASSLDGGGRAFF
D gene: NA; V gene: TRBV10-3; J gene: TRBJ2-5; clone size: NA; CDR3 DNA: TGTGCCATCAGTGATAGACACTTAAGGGGCGAGACCCAGTACTTC; CDR3 protein: CAISDRHLRGETQYF
D gene: TRBD2; V gene: TRBV6-2/TRBV6-3; J gene: TRBJ2-5; clone size: few; CDR3 DNA: TGTGCCAGCAGTTACGGTCCAGCGGGAGTTTGGGGAGAGACCCAGTACTTC; CDR3 protein: CASSYGPAGVWGETQYF
D gene: NA; V gene: TRBV6-5; J gene: TRBJ2-2; clone size: few; CDR3 DNA: TGTGCCACGGCGGGCCTCGGGGAGCTGTTTTTT; CDR3 protein: CATAGLGELFF
D gene: NA; V gene: TRBV19; J gene: TRBJ1-1; clone size: NA; CDR3 DNA: TGTGCCAGTAGTATCGGGCTGTCTGAAGCTTTCTTT; CDR3 protein: CASSIGLSEAFF
D gene: NA; V gene: TRBV4-1; J gene: TRBJ2-3; clone size: NA; CDR3 DNA: TGCGCCAGCAGCCTCGCGACTAGTACAGATACGCAGTATTTT; CDR3 protein: CASSLATSTDTQYF
D gene: NA; V gene: TRBV5-1; J gene: TRBJ1-1; clone size: NA; CDR3 DNA: TGCGCCAGCACCCCGACCACAGGCACGGCCACTGAAGCTTTCTTT; CDR3 protein: CASTPTTGTATEAFF
D gene: NA; V gene: TRBV5-4; J gene: TRBJ2-7; clone size: once; CDR3 DNA: TGTGCCAGCAGCGGGGTAGGGTCCTACGAGCAGTACTTC; CDR3 protein: CASSGVGSYEQYF
D gene: TRBD2; V gene: TRBV19; J gene: TRBJ2-1; clone size: NA; CDR3 DNA: TGTGCCAGTAGCGGGAGGGGGTTCAATGAGCAGTTCTTC; CDR3 protein: CASSGRGFNEQFF
D gene: NA; V gene: TRBV19; J gene: TRBJ1-5; clone size: once; CDR3 DNA: TGTGCCAGTACCAACACACGTGGGGGCCGCAATCAGCCCCAGCATTTT; CDR3 protein: CASTNTRGGRNQPQHF
D gene: TRBD2; V gene: TRBV5-5; J gene: TRBJ2-7; clone size: once; CDR3 DNA: TGTGCCAGCAGCTGGGGACTAGCGGCACCTTACGAGCAGTACTTC; CDR3 protein: CASSWGLAAPYEQYF
D gene: TRBD2; V gene: TRBV7-9; J gene: TRBJ2-3; clone size: NA; CDR3 DNA: TGTGCCAGCAGCCCCTCGGGGCGGGAGGGCACAGATACGCAGTATTTT; CDR3 protein: CASSPSGREGTDTQYF
D gene: NA; V gene: TRBV19; J gene: TRBJ2-2; clone size: NA; CDR3 DNA: TGTGCCAGTGTATTCGGCGGGGAGCTGTTTTTT; CDR3 protein: CASVFGGELFF
D gene: NA; V gene: TRBV18; J gene: TRBJ1-1; clone size: NA; CDR3 DNA: TGTGCCAGCTCACCAAATAGGGGGTACACTGAAGCTTTCTTT; CDR3 protein: CASSPNRGYTEAFF